The 30 T cell receptor beta chains presented below share a single source sample, sequenced in a study of PD-L1 blockade in urothelial cancer. Here immunoSEQ multiplex PCR was the method, and the copy in TCRdb shows in-frame clones only, minus some. The data contain some 67,000 clones, around 90% of them singletons. Sequenced material: PBMCs, taken around atezolizumab (anti-PD-L1) treatment. The receptors come from a man aged 55 to 70 with urothelial cancer.

The chain combines TRBV6-1 with TRBJ2-6; D gene ambiguous. CDR3 length: 15 amino acids. CDR1 is MNHNS, CDR2 SASEGT, per germline. The V end was cut by 2 bases, the J end by 5 bases, with 10 bases between. The CDR3 reads CASSERSGWANVLTF. The CDR3 DNA follows: TGTGCCAGCAGTGAAAGGTCGGGTTGGGCCAACGTCCTGACTTTC.

The rearrangement uses TRBV2 and TRBJ1-6; tentative D call: TRBD1 (6 bases). The CDR3 contains 15 residues. Looked up from germline, CDR1 is SNHLY and CDR2 is FYNNEI. Between the trimmed V and J ends, which lost 6 bases and 9 bases, there was a span of 18 bases. The CDR3 bases are TGTGCCAGCAGAAGGGGGTGGCAGGAAGGTTCACCCCTCCACTTT. Encoded protein: CASRRGWQEGSPLHF.

V is TRBV28 and J is TRBJ1-5; D is unclear. Germline CDR1 MDHEN, CDR2 SYDVKM. Between the trimmed V and J ends, which lost 7 bases and 4 bases, there was a span of 17 bases. The CDR3 totals 15 residues. CDR3 residues: CASKDEGYRNQPQHF. DNA for the CDR3: TGTGCCAGCAAAGACGAGGGTTATCGGAATCAGCCCCAGCATTTT.

This clone has only one observation. This sequence joins TRBV27 and TRBJ2-7, with a tentative D call TRBD1 (6 bases). Trimming pared 5 bases from V and 5 bases from J, leaving 22 bases between. Germline V gene lookup returns CDR1 MNHEY and CDR2 SMNVEV (reference sequence). The CDR3 is 16 amino acids. CDR3 nucleotides: TGTGCCAGCAGTCCAGCGCCCTTACAGGGAACCCACGAGCAGTACTTC. Translated: CASSPAPLQGTHEQYF.

The chain uses TRBV19 and TRBJ2-6, with D tentatively TRBD2 (6 bases). Trimming took off 5 bases at V and 0 bases at J, with 11 bases between the two ends. Germline CDR1 is LNHDA and CDR2 is SQIVND (reference sequence). The CDR3 has 16 amino acids. CDR3: CASSPGGLSGANVLTF. In nucleotides, the CDR3 is TGTGCCAGTAGTCCAGGAGGGCTCTCTGGGGCCAACGTCCTGACTTTC.

V and J are TRBV28 and TRBJ1-4, with a weak D call TRBD1 (6 bases). The V gene lost 6 bases and the J gene lost 6 bases, with 14 bases spanning the gap. The length of the CDR3 is 14 residues. The V gene's germline CDR1 is MDHEN and CDR2 SYDVKM. Here the CDR3 DNA reads TGTGCCAGCAGGGGGAGGGGGGCTTATGAAAAACTGTTTTTT. This codes for CASRGRGAYEKLFF.

In this sample, this clone turned up a few times. V is TRBV6-5 and J is TRBJ1-2; 7 nucleotides agree with TRBD1. J lost 8 bases, V lost 4 bases, and 13 bases had no gene match. The CDR3 spans 15 residues. CDR1 MNHEY and CDR2 SVGAGI come from the germline V gene. Here the CDR3 reads CASSSTSTGDGGYTF. For the CDR3, the DNA is TGTGCCAGCAGTTCCACGAGCACAGGGGATGGCGGCTACACCTTC.

This sequence joins TRBV28 and TRBJ1-1; TRBD1 aligns across 8 bases. The CDR3 runs 15 residues. V dropped 4 bases and J dropped 1; count of bases not matched to a gene: 5. From germline, CDR1 is MDHEN and CDR2 SYDVKM. The CDR3 DNA reads TGTGCCAGCAGTTCGACGGGACAGGCGAACACTGAAGCTTTCTTT. This codes for CASSSTGQANTEAFF.

The chain recombines TRBV28 with TRBJ1-5; a possible D gene is TRBD1 (6 bases). CDR1 MDHEN and CDR2 SYDVKM come from the germline V gene. The CDR3 covers 14 residues. V was cut by 2 bases and J by 7 bases, with 12 bases left in between. In nucleotides, the CDR3 is TGTGCCAGCAGTTTAGCAGGGGTAGGACAGCCCCAGCATTTT. Translating it yields CASSLAGVGQPQHF.

V gene TRBV27 combines with J gene TRBJ2-2; 8 bases are shared with TRBD2. Germline CDR1 MNHEY, CDR2 SMNVEV (reference sequence). This CDR3 is 16 amino acids long. V dropped 2 bases and J dropped 5; count of bases not matched to a gene: 7. Written as DNA, the CDR3 is TGTGCCAGCAGTTTAGTGCTGGCTAGCGGGACCGGGGAGCTGTTTTTT. It codes for CASSLVLASGTGELFF.

The CDR3 is CASSVGVGHEKLFF. CDR3 bases: TGTGCCAGCAGTGTAGGGGTGGGCCATGAAAAACTGTTTTTT. V gene TRBV28 combines with J gene TRBJ1-4; possible D gene TRBD1, 5 bases. Per the germline V gene, CDR1 is MDHEN and CDR2 is SYDVKM. The CDR3 runs 14 residues. The V gene lost 5 bases and the J gene lost 6 bases, with 13 bases spanning the gap.

The rearrangement joins TRBV5-1 to TRBJ2-5; TRBD1 aligns across 11 bases. The V and J ends lost 3 bases and 4 bases, in that order; junction bases with no gene match: 5. This CDR3 is built from 15 residues. Looked up from germline, CDR1 is SGHRS and CDR2 is YFSETQ. The CDR3 loop is CASSSGQGGRETQYF. In nucleotides, the CDR3 is TGCGCCAGCAGCTCGGGACAGGGGGGAAGAGAGACCCAGTACTTC.

V is TRBV6-1 and J is TRBJ2-4; D remains ambiguous. The CDR3 totals 15 residues. Germline CDR1 reads MNHNS; CDR2 reads SASEGT. V was shortened by 6 bases and J by 0 bases, with 12 bases between the two germline ends. This CDR3 is CASRDAALAKNIQYF. The CDR3 DNA is TGTGCCAGCAGGGATGCGGCACTAGCCAAAAACATTCAGTACTTC.

This chain links TRBV19 with TRBJ1-1, with D tentatively TRBD1 (5 bases). Germline CDR1 LNHDA, CDR2 SQIVND (reference sequence). The V and J ends lost 3 bases and 5 bases respectively, with 16 bases between them. The CDR3 has 15 amino acids. CDR3 coding DNA: TGTGCCAGTAGTATTCGCTTGGGGGGGGGTACTGAAGCTTTCTTT. Its protein product is CASSIRLGGGTEAFF.

The chain employs TRBV11-3 and TRBJ2-5, with a weak D call TRBD1 (6 bases). The CDR3 totals 15 residues. V was pared by 1 base and J by 0 bases, with 9 bases between. In germline, CDR1 is SGHNT, CDR2 YENEEA. The CDR3 sequence: CASSLGGQYQETQYF. In DNA form, the CDR3 reads TGTGCCAGCAGCTTAGGAGGACAGTACCAAGAGACCCAGTACTTC. Supplemented by reference TRBV11-3 and TRBJ2-5, the full variable domain reads EAGVVQSPRYKIIEKKQPVAFWCNPISGHNTLYWYLQNLGQGPELLIRYENEEAVDDSQLPKDRFSAERLKGVDSTLKIQPAELGDSAVYLCASSLGGQYQETQYFGPGTRLLVL.

V gene TRBV5-4 combines with J gene TRBJ2-1, with TRBD2 as a possible D gene (6 bases). There are 15 residues in the CDR3. V was pared by 4 bases and J by 5 bases, with 16 bases between. In germline, CDR1 is SGHNT, CDR2 YYREEE (reference sequence). CDR3 in DNA: TGTGCCAGCAGCCCAATGGCGGGGCCTGACAATGAGCAGTTCTTC. Translation gives CASSPMAGPDNEQFF.

This clone was counted between two and nine times. This rearrangement joins TRBV5-1 to TRBJ1-5; D is unresolved. The CDR3 loop spans 14 amino acids. Germline CDR1 SGHRS, CDR2 YFSETQ. Trimming took 0 bases from V and 2 from J, leaving 6 bases between them. Written as DNA, the CDR3 is TGCGCCAGCAGCTTGGACGGGGGCAATCAGCCCCAGCATTTT. It specifies CASSLDGGNQPQHF.

This chain uses TRBV19 with TRBJ1-2; D ambiguous. The CDR3 runs to 14 residues. Trimming removed 9 bases at V and 2 bases at J, with 16 bases between. Looked up from germline, CDR1 is LNHDA and CDR2 is SQIVND (reference sequence). The CDR3 here is CASNLIGINYGYTF. The CDR3, as DNA: TGTGCCAGCAATTTAATCGGGATCAACTATGGCTACACCTTC.

The chain is built from TRBV27 and TRBJ2-7; D unresolved. This CDR3 spans 13 amino acids. Trimming removed 8 bases at V and 2 bases at J, with 13 bases between. Germline CDR1 reads MNHEY; CDR2 reads SMNVEV (reference sequence). The CDR3 nucleotides read TGTGCCAGCCGCTTGGGCCCCACCTACGAGCAGTACTTC. Its protein product is CASRLGPTYEQYF.

V is TRBV4-1 and J is TRBJ1-5, with 8 bases fitting TRBD1. V shed 4 bases and J 3 bases; nucleotides not matched to a gene: 14. Germline V lookup: CDR1 MGHRA, CDR2 YSYEKL. This CDR3 comprises 18 residues. CDR3 sequence (DNA): TGCGCCAGCAGCCCCACCGACAGGGGCCTTCCATTCAATCAGCCCCAGCATTTT. It is translated as CASSPTDRGLPFNQPQHF.

V usage is TRBV12-2 and J usage is TRBJ2-5; TRBD2 was called by the table and not checked on the DNA. TRBV12-2 is a documented pseudogene. There are 12 residues in the CDR3. Here the CDR3 reads CASRSPRETQYF. The CDR3 coding sequence is TGTGCAAGTCGCTCGCCTAGAGAGACCCAGTACTTC.

This clone was counted a single time. This sequence joins TRBV5-1 and TRBJ1-1, with 7 positions matching TRBD1. This CDR3 contains 15 residues. V dropped 3 bases and J dropped 2; count of bases not matched to a gene: 7. Germline lookup yields CDR1 SGHRS and CDR2 YFSETQ. CDR3 region: CASSSDRVGNTEAFF. The CDR3 DNA reads as TGCGCCAGCAGCTCCGACAGGGTAGGAAACACTGAAGCTTTCTTT. Full variable domain (remainder filled in from reference TRBV5-1 and TRBJ1-1): KAGVTQTPRYLIKTRGQQVTLSCSPISGHRSVSWYQQTPGQGLQFLFEYFSETQRNKGNFPGRFSGRQFSNSRSEMNVSTLELGDSALYLCASSSDRVGNTEAFFGQGTRLTVV.

V gene TRBV7-9 combines with J gene TRBJ2-7; TRBD2 might be the D (6 bases). CDR3 size: 16 residues. Germline assignment: CDR1 SEHNR and CDR2 FQNEAQ (reference sequence). V was pared by 2 bases and J by 0 bases, with 14 bases between. The CDR3 sequence is CASSLLGLSGSYEQYF. As DNA, the CDR3 is TGTGCCAGCAGCTTACTAGGACTATCAGGCTCCTACGAGCAGTACTTC.

The chain carries TRBV27 and TRBJ2-1; TRBD2 matches at 11 bases. Per germline, CDR1 MNHEY and CDR2 SMNVEV (reference sequence). The CDR3 is made up of 16 amino acids. Unmatched junction bases numbered 9, after V lost 6 bases and J lost 5 bases. CDR3 in amino acids: CASSWTGTSGNNEQFF. The CDR3 nucleotides read TGTGCCAGCAGCTGGACCGGGACTAGCGGCAACAATGAGCAGTTCTTC.

The chain uses TRBV6-6 and TRBJ2-1, with 8 positions matching TRBD2. The CDR3 has 14 amino acids. CDR1 MNHNY and CDR2 SVGAGI come from the germline V gene (reference sequence). V lost 2 bases to trimming and J lost 8 bases; unmatched junction nucleotides: 5. The DNA for the CDR3 is TGTGCCAGCAGTTACCTACAGCGGGAGCATGAGCAGTTCTTC. Translation: CASSYLQREHEQFF.

The V and J genes are TRBV6-4 and TRBJ2-1, with 10 bases matching TRBD2. The CDR3 is 15 residues long. The V gene's germline CDR1 is MRHNA and CDR2 SNTAGT. V lost 4 bases, J lost 9 bases, and 9 bases stayed unmatched. This CDR3 reads CASSGEREGSGEQFF. The DNA for the CDR3 is TGTGCCAGCAGTGGCGAGCGGGAGGGTAGCGGTGAGCAGTTCTTC.

The count of this clone is one. The V and J genes are TRBV5-1 and TRBJ1-2, with TRBD1 identical over 8 bases. Per the germline V gene, CDR1 is SGHRS and CDR2 is YFSETQ. The CDR3 sequence is 16 residues long. J lost 9 bases, V lost 4 bases, and 17 bases had no gene match. The CDR3 spells CASSPGTGVLLGSYTF. The CDR3 nucleotides are TGCGCCAGCAGCCCCGGGACAGGCGTCTTATTGGGAAGCTACACCTTC.

The rearrangement joins TRBV15 to TRBJ1-2; D remains ambiguous. Per germline, CDR1 LNHNV and CDR2 YYDKDF (reference sequence). V shed 1 base and J shed 8 bases, with 11 bases lying between them. CDR3 length: 13 residues. CDR3 region: CATSRGREPGYTF. The CDR3 nucleotides are TGTGCCACCAGCAGAGGGAGGGAACCGGGCTACACCTTC.

This clone was detected only once. At one of its ends the junction is not consistent with the germline gene, which may arise from a read error. J is TRBJ2-7 and V is TRBV10-3; 10 bases match TRBD1. The CDR3 runs 12 residues. Germline values: CDR1 ENHRY, CDR2 SYGVKD. The CDR3 coding sequence is TGTGCCATCAGCCCGGGACAGGGGTATGGTAGCTTC. It specifies CAISPGQGYGSF.

The genes are TRBV6-5 and TRBJ2-7; D might be TRBD2 (6 bases). The germline V gene encodes CDR1 MNHEY and CDR2 SVGAGI. The V end lost 2 bases, the J end lost 3 bases, and 11 bases lay between the germline ends. This CDR3 is 14 amino acids long. CDR3 amino acids: CASSYEGGIYEQYF. CDR3 nucleotide sequence: TGTGCCAGCAGTTACGAAGGCGGGATCTACGAGCAGTACTTC.